A selection of T cell receptor beta chains follows, all from one sample in a study of blood T cell repertoires in COVID-19. Assay used: immunoSEQ multiplex PCR; TCRdb lists only in-frame clones, some missing. The sample shows over 250,000 clones, less than 85% of them seen only once. The source material was peripheral blood. The origin of the receptors is a human donor with COVID-19, enrolled during active disease. The donor label of this sample is uncertain. Both conserved end residues are part of each CDR3. The D gene is left open where the match is weak. Expanded clones are given a class, and other clones once, few, many or no size at all.

>TRBJ2-1|.|TRBV2|TRBD1
CASSFRGQGNNEQFF
TGTGCCAGCTCCTTTAGGGGACAGGGGAACAATGAGCAGTTCTTC
>TRBJ2-7|.|TRBV9|.
CASSVEPAVFYEQYF
TGTGCCAGCAGCGTAGAACCGGCGGTGTTCTACGAGCAGTACTTC
>TRBJ1-2|.|TRBV3-1/TRBV3-2|.
CASSPAPGYGYGYTF
TGTGCCAGCAGCCCGGCCCCGGGATACGGCTATGGCTACACCTTC
>TRBJ2-3|few|TRBV28|.
CASSYSRADTQYF
TGTGCCAGCAGCTACTCTCGGGCAGATACGCAGTATTTT
>TRBJ2-3|.|TRBV5-1|.
CASSLEGASDTDTQYF
TGCGCCAGCAGCTTGGAAGGAGCTAGTGATACAGATACGCAGTATTTT
>TRBJ2-1|.|TRBV7-2|TRBD2
CASSPGREGREFF
TGTGCCAGCAGCCCTGGGCGGGAGGGCCGCGAGTTCTTC
>TRBJ2-1|.|TRBV29-1|.
CSVELGDEQFF
TGCAGCGTTGAATTGGGCGATGAGCAGTTCTTC
>TRBJ2-7|.|TRBV5-1|TRBD1
CASSPGQGGDYSYEQYF
TGCGCCAGCAGCCCTGGACAGGGTGGCGACTACTCATACGAGCAGTACTTC
>TRBJ1-2|few|TRBV3-1/TRBV3-2|.
CASSQARGSGGYTF
TGTGCCAGCAGCCAAGCACGGGGAAGTGGAGGCTACACCTTC
>TRBJ2-3|.|TRBV24-1|.
CATSDPGRTQTAADTQYF
TGTGCCACCAGTGATCCAGGGCGGACCCAGACCGCCGCAGATACGCAGTATTTT
>TRBJ2-2|once|TRBV19|TRBD2
CASSIRTSNTGELFF
TGTGCCAGTAGTATCAGGACTAGCAACACCGGGGAGCTGTTTTTT
>TRBJ2-7|few|TRBV18|TRBD1
CASSPPGQGAYEQYF
TGTGCCAGCTCACCACCGGGACAGGGGGCCTACGAGCAGTACTTC
>TRBJ1-6|.|TRBV7-2|.
CASSFGGFGSPLHF
TGTGCCAGCAGCTTCGGGGGTTTTGGATCACCCCTCCACTTT
>TRBJ2-4|once|TRBV21-1|.
CASTRTSWSKNIQYF
TGTGCCAGCACCCGGACTAGCTGGTCCAAAAACATTCAGTACTTC
>TRBJ2-1|.|TRBV28|.
CASSLAANGNEQFF
TGTGCCAGCAGTTTAGCGGCAAACGGTAATGAGCAGTTCTTC
>TRBJ1-3|.|TRBV6-2/TRBV6-3|.
CASSGQILGNTIYF
TGTGCCAGCAGTGGACAGATACTTGGAAACACCATATATTTT
>TRBJ2-1|.|TRBV10-2|TRBD2
CASMVVAGGTGYNEQFF
TGCGCCAGCATGGTAGTAGCGGGAGGGACGGGTTACAATGAGCAGTTCTTC
>TRBJ1-1|few|TRBV10-3|TRBD1
CAISESGTAEREAFF
TGTGCCATCAGTGAGTCTGGGACAGCCGAACGAGAAGCTTTCTTT
>TRBJ2-7|.|TRBV27|.
CASAGAVGEQYF
TGTGCCAGTGCTGGAGCGGTGGGTGAGCAGTACTTC
>TRBJ2-3|.|TRBV30|TRBD1
CAWGQEVTDTQYF
TGTGCCTGGGGACAGGAGGTCACAGATACGCAGTATTTT
>TRBJ2-5|.|TRBV6-2/TRBV6-3|TRBD2
CASSKFRGLASQETQYF
TGTGCCAGCAGTAAATTCCGGGGACTAGCGAGTCAAGAGACCCAGTACTTC
>TRBJ1-2|.|TRBV5-8|TRBD1
CASSLTPQTGPYGYTF
TGTGCCAGCAGCCTTACCCCCCAGACAGGGCCATATGGCTACACCTTC
>TRBJ1-2|once|TRBV5-1|TRBD1
CASSFGGGTENYGYTF
TGCGCCAGCAGCTTCGGGGGCGGGACAGAAAACTATGGCTACACCTTC
>TRBJ2-3|.|TRBV29-1|TRBD2
CSGRTGLAGGDTQYF
TGCAGCGGCCGAACCGGACTAGCGGGTGGAGATACGCAGTATTTT
>TRBJ2-1|.|TRBV19|TRBD1
CASSISQGVGGEQFF
TGTGCCAGTAGTATCTCACAGGGGGTTGGGGGTGAGCAGTTCTTC
>TRBJ2-1|.|TRBV5-4|.
CASSLAPGAGHNEQFF
TGTGCCAGCAGCTTGGCCCCCGGAGCGGGTCACAATGAGCAGTTCTTC
>TRBJ2-7|.|TRBV11-2|TRBD1
CASSSPRGQAYYEQYF
TGTGCCAGCAGCTCCCCGCGGGGACAGGCGTACTACGAGCAGTACTTC
>TRBJ2-7|.|TRBV28|.
CASSPVEFYEQYF
TGTGCCAGCAGCCCGGTTGAGTTCTACGAGCAGTACTTC
>TRBJ2-7|.|TRBV6-6|TRBD2
CASSLLAGGDEQYF
TGTGCCAGCAGTTTACTAGCGGGAGGGGACGAGCAGTACTTC
>TRBJ1-3|few|TRBV4-1|.
CASSRGGPLAGNTIYF
TGCGCCAGCAGCCGCGGAGGGCCCCTCGCTGGAAACACCATATATTTT
>TRBJ1-5|.|TRBV27|.
CASSLDSALSTQPQHF
TGTGCCAGCAGTCTGGACTCAGCCCTAAGCACTCAGCCCCAGCATTTT
>TRBJ1-5|once|TRBV27|.
CASSPQESNQPQHF
TGTGCCAGCAGTCCACAGGAGAGCAATCAGCCCCAGCATTTT
>TRBJ1-2|.|TRBV28|.
CASSFAGGGYTF
TGTGCCAGCAGTTTCGCCGGTGGTGGCTACACCTTC
>TRBJ1-5|.|TRBV11-2|TRBD1
CASSLDRAGQPQHF
TGTGCCAGCAGCCTCGACAGGGCGGGCCAGCCCCAGCATTTT
>TRBJ1-2|.|TRBV10-3|.
CAISEFVQAIYGYTF
TGTGCCATCAGTGAGTTTGTACAGGCTATCTATGGCTACACCTTC
>TRBJ1-2|once|TRBV27|.
CASSLGRGAYGYTF
TGTGCCAGCAGTTTAGGTCGGGGAGCGTATGGCTACACCTTC
>TRBJ1-1|.|TRBV5-1|.
CASSLRAGEGTEAFF
TGCGCCAGCAGCTTGCGGGCAGGGGAAGGCACTGAAGCTTTCTTT
>TRBJ1-2|.|TRBV5-1|.
CASSLGGVSLNYGYTF
TGCGCCAGCAGCTTGGGAGGTGTATCCCTCAACTATGGCTACACCTTC
>TRBJ1-5|.|TRBV6-6|TRBD1
CASSYTAGTGGQPQHF
TGTGCCAGCAGTTACACCGCAGGGACAGGAGGCCAGCCCCAGCATTTT
>TRBJ1-6|.|TRBV4-1|.
CASRLPAGGRNSPLHF
TGCGCCAGCCGTTTACCCGCCGGAGGGAGAAATTCACCCCTCCACTTT
>TRBJ1-4|many|TRBV3-1/TRBV3-2|.
CASRRGEKLFF
TGTGCCAGCAGACGAGGGGAAAAACTGTTTTTT
>TRBJ2-1|once|TRBV6-5|.
CASQGSTNNEQFF
TGTGCCTCCCAGGGCTCAACGAACAATGAGCAGTTCTTC
>TRBJ2-1|.|TRBV12-3/TRBV12-4|TRBD2
CASSRGLALSQFF
TGTGCCAGCAGCCGTGGACTAGCGTTAAGCCAGTTCTTC
>TRBJ2-3|.|TRBV7-2|.
CASSLLGLPSTDTQYF
TGTGCCAGCAGCTTACTCGGACTGCCCTCCACAGATACGCAGTATTTT
>TRBJ2-1|.|TRBV5-1|TRBD2
CASNSGLARNNEQFF
TGCGCCAGCAACTCCGGACTAGCGAGGAACAATGAGCAGTTCTTC
>TRBJ2-1|few|TRBV5-1|.
CASTFEGYNEQFF
TGCGCCAGCACGTTTGAGGGTTACAATGAGCAGTTCTTC
>TRBJ1-2|.|TRBV6-5|TRBD1
CASSRQGGSNGYTF
TGTGCCAGCAGTAGACAGGGAGGTAGTAACGGCTACACCTTC
>TRBJ1-1|few|TRBV30|.
CAWGGFFNTEAFF
TGTGCCTGGGGCGGGTTTTTTAACACTGAAGCTTTCTTT
>TRBJ1-5|many|TRBV30|.
CAWSRAGDQPQHF
TGTGCCTGGAGTAGGGCAGGGGATCAGCCCCAGCATTTT
>TRBJ1-5|.|TRBV7-8|TRBD1
CASSSRTGGNNQPQHF
TGTGCCAGCAGCTCCCGGACAGGGGGGAACAATCAGCCCCAGCATTTT
>TRBJ2-3|.|TRBV10-3|.
CAISQVAIRNTDTQYF
TGTGCCATCAGCCAGGTGGCGATCAGGAACACAGATACGCAGTATTTT
>TRBJ2-5|.|TRBV5-1|.
CASESVGQGETQYF
TGCGCCAGCGAATCGGTCGGGCAGGGGGAGACCCAGTACTTC
>TRBJ2-1|.|TRBV30|.
CAWSRSDNEQFF
TGTGCCTGGAGTAGGAGTGACAATGAGCAGTTCTTC
>TRBJ1-4|once|TRBV19|TRBD1
CASRPSAGGEKLFF
TGTGCCAGTAGGCCCAGTGCAGGGGGAGAAAAACTGTTTTTT
>TRBJ2-1|.|TRBV25-1|.
CASSQTGLGENEQFF
TGTGCCAGCAGTCAAACGGGATTGGGCGAGAATGAGCAGTTCTTC
>TRBJ1-1|.|TRBV28|.
CASSLGGTNTEAFF
TGTGCCAGCAGTTTAGGGGGGACGAACACTGAAGCTTTCTTT
>TRBJ1-5|.|TRBV7-3|.
CAPSLAGDQPQHF
TGTGCCCCCAGCTTGGCAGGGGATCAGCCCCAGCATTTT
>TRBJ1-2|once|TRBV6-5|.
CASKGTREAVGYTF
TGTGCCAGCAAGGGGACCAGGGAGGCGGTTGGCTACACCTTC
>TRBJ2-5|few|TRBV29-1|TRBD2
CSVQNGLAGVQETQYF
TGCAGCGTTCAAAATGGACTAGCGGGGGTACAAGAGACCCAGTACTTC
>TRBJ1-2|once|TRBV7-8|.
CASSFTGSQINYGYTF
TGTGCCAGCAGCTTTACCGGGTCTCAAATCAACTATGGCTACACCTTC